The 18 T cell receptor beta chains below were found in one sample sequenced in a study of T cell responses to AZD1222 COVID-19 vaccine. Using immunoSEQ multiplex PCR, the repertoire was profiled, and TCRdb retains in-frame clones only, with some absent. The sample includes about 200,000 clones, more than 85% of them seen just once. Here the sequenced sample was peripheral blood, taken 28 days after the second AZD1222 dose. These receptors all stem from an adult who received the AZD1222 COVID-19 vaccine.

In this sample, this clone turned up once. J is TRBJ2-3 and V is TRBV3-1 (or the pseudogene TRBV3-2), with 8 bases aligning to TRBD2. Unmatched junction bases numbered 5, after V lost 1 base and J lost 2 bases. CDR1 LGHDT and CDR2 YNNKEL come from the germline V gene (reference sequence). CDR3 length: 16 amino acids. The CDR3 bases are TGTGCCAGCAGCCAAGCCCCGGGAGGGCCCACAGATACGCAGTATTTT. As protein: CASSQAPGGPTDTQYF.

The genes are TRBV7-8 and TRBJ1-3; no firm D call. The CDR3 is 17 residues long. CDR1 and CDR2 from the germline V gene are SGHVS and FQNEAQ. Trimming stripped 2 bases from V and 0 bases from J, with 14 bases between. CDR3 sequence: CASSLFASGRSGNTIYF. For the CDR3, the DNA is TGTGCCAGCAGCTTATTTGCCAGCGGCCGCTCTGGAAACACCATATATTTT.

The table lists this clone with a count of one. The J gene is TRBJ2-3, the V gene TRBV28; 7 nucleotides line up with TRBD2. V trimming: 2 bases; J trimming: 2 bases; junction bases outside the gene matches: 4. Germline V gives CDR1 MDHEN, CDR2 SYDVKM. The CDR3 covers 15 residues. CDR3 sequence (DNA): TGTGCCAGCAGTTTAGCGGGAGTGGCCACAGATACGCAGTATTTT. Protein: CASSLAGVATDTQYF.

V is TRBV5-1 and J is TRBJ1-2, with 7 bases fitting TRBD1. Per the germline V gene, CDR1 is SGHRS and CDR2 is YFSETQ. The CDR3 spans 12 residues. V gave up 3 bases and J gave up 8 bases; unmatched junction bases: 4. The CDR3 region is CASSYTGAGYTF. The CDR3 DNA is TGCGCCAGCAGCTATACAGGGGCCGGCTACACCTTC.

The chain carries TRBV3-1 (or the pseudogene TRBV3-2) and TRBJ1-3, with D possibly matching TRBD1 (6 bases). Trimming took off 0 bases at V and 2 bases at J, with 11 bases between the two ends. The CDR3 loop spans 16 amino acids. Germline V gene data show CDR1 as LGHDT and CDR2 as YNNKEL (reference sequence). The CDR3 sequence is CASSQDLAGAGNTIYF. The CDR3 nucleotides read TGTGCCAGCAGCCAAGACCTGGCAGGGGCTGGAAACACCATATATTTT.

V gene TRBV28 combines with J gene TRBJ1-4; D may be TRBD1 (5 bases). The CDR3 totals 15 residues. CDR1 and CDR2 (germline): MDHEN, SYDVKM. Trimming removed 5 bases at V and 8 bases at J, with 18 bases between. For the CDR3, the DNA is TGTGCCAGCAGTCCAGTATCGGGGCACGGGGAAAAACTGTTTTTT. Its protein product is CASSPVSGHGEKLFF.

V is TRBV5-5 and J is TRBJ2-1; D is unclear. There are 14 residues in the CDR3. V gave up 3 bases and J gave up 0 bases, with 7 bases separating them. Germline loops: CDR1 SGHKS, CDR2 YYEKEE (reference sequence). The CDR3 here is CASSYQVSYNEQFF. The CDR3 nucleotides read TGTGCCAGCAGCTATCAGGTCTCCTACAATGAGCAGTTCTTC.

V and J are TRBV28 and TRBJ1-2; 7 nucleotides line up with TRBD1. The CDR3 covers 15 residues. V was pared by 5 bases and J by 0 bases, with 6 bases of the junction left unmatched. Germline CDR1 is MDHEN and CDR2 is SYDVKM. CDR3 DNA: TGTGCCAGCAGTCCCTGGACAGGCCCTAACTATGGCTACACCTTC. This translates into CASSPWTGPNYGYTF.

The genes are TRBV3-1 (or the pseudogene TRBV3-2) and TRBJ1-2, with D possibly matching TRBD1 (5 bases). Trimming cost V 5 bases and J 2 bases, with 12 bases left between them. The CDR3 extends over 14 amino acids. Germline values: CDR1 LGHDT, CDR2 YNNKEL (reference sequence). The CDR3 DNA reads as TGTGCCAGCAGCGGAGCGCAGGGAAACTATGGCTACACCTTC. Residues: CASSGAQGNYGYTF.

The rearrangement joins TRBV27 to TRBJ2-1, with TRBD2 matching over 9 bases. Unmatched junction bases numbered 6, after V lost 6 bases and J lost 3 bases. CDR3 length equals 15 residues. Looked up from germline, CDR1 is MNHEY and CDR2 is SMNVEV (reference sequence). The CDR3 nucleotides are TGTGCCAGCAGGTTAGCGGGAGTTGGCTACAATGAGCAGTTCTTC. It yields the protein CASRLAGVGYNEQFF.

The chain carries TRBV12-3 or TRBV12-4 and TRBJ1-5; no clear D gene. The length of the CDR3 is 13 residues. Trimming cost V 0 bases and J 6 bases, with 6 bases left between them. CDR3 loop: CASSLATVQPQHF. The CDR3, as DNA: TGTGCCAGCAGTTTAGCTACAGTTCAGCCCCAGCATTTT.

DNA for the CDR3: TGTGCCAGTAGTACACCCATGGGCGGGGAGCTGTTTTTT. This translates into CASSTPMGGELFF. The genes are TRBV19 and TRBJ2-2; D not certain. The CDR3 has 13 residues. Germline lookup yields CDR1 LNHDA and CDR2 SQIVND (reference sequence). The V gene lost 4 bases and the J gene lost 7 bases, with 10 bases spanning the gap.

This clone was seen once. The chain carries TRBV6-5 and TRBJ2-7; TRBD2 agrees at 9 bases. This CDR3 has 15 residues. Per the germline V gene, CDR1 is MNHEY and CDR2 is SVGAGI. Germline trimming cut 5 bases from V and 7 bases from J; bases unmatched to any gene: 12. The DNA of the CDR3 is TGTGCCAGCAGTCCCCCAGCGGGAGGTTCGGGAGAGCAGTACTTC. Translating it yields CASSPPAGGSGEQYF.

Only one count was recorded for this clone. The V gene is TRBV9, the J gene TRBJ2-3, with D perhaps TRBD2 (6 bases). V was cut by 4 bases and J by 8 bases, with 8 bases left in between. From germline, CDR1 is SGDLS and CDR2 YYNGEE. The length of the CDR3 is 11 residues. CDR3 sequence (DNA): TGTGCCAGCAGCCCCGGGGGTACGCAGTATTTT. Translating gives CASSPGGTQYF.

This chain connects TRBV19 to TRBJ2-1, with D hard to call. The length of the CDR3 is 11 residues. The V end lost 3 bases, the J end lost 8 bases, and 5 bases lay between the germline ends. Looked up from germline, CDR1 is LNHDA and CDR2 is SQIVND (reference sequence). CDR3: CASSIGDEQFF. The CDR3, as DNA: TGTGCCAGTAGTATTGGCGATGAGCAGTTCTTC.

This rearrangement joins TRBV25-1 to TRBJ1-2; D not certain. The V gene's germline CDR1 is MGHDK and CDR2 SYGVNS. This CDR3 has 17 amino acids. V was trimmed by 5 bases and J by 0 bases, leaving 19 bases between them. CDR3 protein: CASSPRVRTQANYGYTF. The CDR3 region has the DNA TGTGCCAGCAGTCCCCGGGTCCGAACCCAAGCTAACTATGGCTACACCTTC.

CDR3 sequence reads: CASSLEQAWRNNSPLHF. The CDR3 DNA reads as TGTGCCAGCAGCTTGGAACAGGCATGGCGAAATAATTCACCCCTCCACTTT. The J gene is TRBJ1-6, the V gene TRBV11-2; TRBD1 might be the D (5 bases). CDR3 length equals 17 residues. Trimming left V 3 bases short and J 5 bases short, with 17 bases between. CDR1 and CDR2 (germline): SGHAT, FQNNGV.

The CDR3 loop reads CAISESVPTNSPLHF. The CDR3 nucleotides are TGTGCCATCAGTGAGTCGGTACCAACCAATTCACCCCTCCACTTT. The chain links TRBV10-3 to TRBJ1-6; no firm D call. Trimming pared 0 bases from V and 7 bases from J, leaving 10 bases between. This CDR3 contains 15 residues. Germline CDR1 is ENHRY and CDR2 is SYGVKD.